The 30 T cell receptor beta chains below come from one sample, sequenced in a study of a mutant IDH1 vaccine in newly diagnosed glioma. Some clones are missing from TCRdb's copy, which holds only in-frame ones; the method was immunoSEQ multiplex PCR. The sample holds fewer than 75,000 clones, 84% seen once. Their recognized antigens are unknown. Time point noted: week 11, during vaccination. Topical imiquimod was applied with each vaccine dose, which held 300 ug of mutant IDH1 20-mer peptide. The source material was PBMCs, sampled from a glioma patient whose treatment included an IDH1 peptide vaccine. The receptors originated from a woman aged 50 to 60 with glioma.

J is TRBJ1-2 and V is TRBV7-2, with 11 bases lining up with TRBD1. CDR1 is SGHTA, CDR2 FQGNSA, per germline. With V trimmed by 4 bases and J by 6 bases, 10 bases remained unmatched. The CDR3 is 16 amino acids. The CDR3 sequence is CASSSGTGGIRDGYTF. In nucleotides, the CDR3 is TGTGCCAGCAGCTCCGGGACAGGGGGGATTCGGGATGGCTACACCTTC. The full variable domain, with the rest looked up from reference TRBV7-2 and TRBJ1-2, is GAGVSQSPSNKVTEKGKDVELRCDPISGHTALYWYRQSLGQGLEFLIYFQGNSAPDKSGLPSDRFSAERTGGSVSTLTIQRTQQEDSAVYLCASSSGTGGIRDGYTFGSGTRLTVV.

The chain couples TRBV19 to TRBJ1-2; perhaps TRBD1 as D (5 bases). V lost 3 bases, J lost 0 bases, and 14 bases lay in between. Germline V gene data show CDR1 as LNHDA and CDR2 as SQIVND (reference sequence). This CDR3 is 16 amino acids long. CDR3 bases: TGTGCCAGTAGTATGGGGACGGATAACTCTAACTATGGCTACACCTTC. As protein: CASSMGTDNSNYGYTF.

The chain combines TRBV5-3 with TRBJ1-5; D not certain. TRBV5-3 is placed among ORFs of uncertain function. With 5 bases removed from V and 6 bases from J, the gap between germline ends came to 24 bases. This CDR3 is 17 amino acids long. DNA for the CDR3: TGTGCCAGAAGTTCCCCTTTGCAAGGTGGGCTAGGTCAGCCCCAGCATTTT. Translated: CARSSPLQGGLGQPQHF.

In regard to this clone: Additional DNA sequences in this sample encode the identical CDR3. This chain links TRBV4-3 with TRBJ2-1; unclear D gene. Trimming cost V 0 bases and J 8 bases, with 8 bases left between them. The CDR3 spans 13 residues. Germline assignment: CDR1 LGHNA and CDR2 YSLEER. The CDR3 is CASSQDIAHEQFF. The DNA for the CDR3 is TGCGCCAGCAGCCAAGATATTGCGCATGAGCAGTTCTTC.

This chain links TRBV7-9 with TRBJ2-5; D gene ambiguous. With 2 bases removed from V and 2 bases from J, the gap between germline ends came to 12 bases. Germline V gene data show CDR1 as SEHNR and CDR2 as FQNEAQ (reference sequence). The CDR3 has 15 amino acids. This chain's CDR3 is CASSLQLGLQETQYF. The DNA for the CDR3 is TGTGCCAGCAGCTTACAGTTAGGTTTACAAGAGACCCAGTACTTC.

V usage is TRBV27 and J usage is TRBJ1-5; weak D call: TRBD1 (5 bases). CDR3 length equals 15 residues. V gave up 3 bases and J gave up 2 bases, with 11 bases separating them. CDR1 is MNHEY and CDR2 is SMNVEV in the germline V gene (reference sequence). CDR3 protein: CASSFGTGGNQPQHF. CDR3 coding DNA: TGTGCCAGCAGTTTCGGGACTGGAGGCAATCAGCCCCAGCATTTT.

The chain couples TRBV2 to TRBJ2-7, with TRBD1 matching 9 bases. The junction had 8 bases not matched to a gene; V was cut back by 6 bases and J by 2 bases. The CDR3 is 15 amino acids. Germline CDR1 and CDR2: SNHLY and FYNNEI. The CDR3 sequence is CASRLSGTGTYEQYF. For the CDR3, the DNA is TGTGCCAGCAGACTGTCCGGGACAGGGACCTACGAGCAGTACTTC.

This chain joins TRBV4-1 and TRBJ1-5, with D uncertain. The germline gives CDR1 MGHRA, CDR2 YSYEKL. The V and J ends lost 0 bases and 2 bases respectively, with 8 bases between them. The CDR3 runs 15 residues. The chain's CDR3 is CASSQEDFGNQPQHF. The CDR3 DNA reads as TGCGCCAGCAGCCAAGAAGACTTCGGCAATCAGCCCCAGCATTTT.

V gene TRBV4-1 combines with J gene TRBJ1-5; D is perhaps TRBD1 (5 bases). Germline CDR1 reads MGHRA; CDR2 reads YSYEKL. V was trimmed by 4 bases and J by 6 bases, leaving 22 bases between them. The CDR3 has 17 amino acids. The CDR3 protein is CASSPTGRDRGGQPQHF. CDR3 nucleotides: TGCGCCAGCAGCCCAACTGGACGGGACCGGGGGGGTCAGCCCCAGCATTTT.

The chain combines TRBV7-2 with TRBJ1-1; tentatively, D is TRBD1 (5 bases). The CDR3 has 14 residues. The germline V gene encodes CDR1 SGHTA and CDR2 FQGNSA. Trimming stripped 2 bases from V and 4 bases from J, with 11 bases between. The CDR3, as DNA: TGTGCCAGCAGCTTACCGCCGGGGGTCACTGAAGCTTTCTTT. It encodes CASSLPPGVTEAFF.

V and J are TRBV28 and TRBJ1-1; TRBD1 agrees at 7 bases. This CDR3 comprises 13 residues. Looked up from germline, CDR1 is MDHEN and CDR2 is SYDVKM. Germline trimming cut 7 bases from V and 3 bases from J; bases unmatched to any gene: 5. In nucleotides, the CDR3 is TGTGCCAGCACCCTCGACAGGGACACTGAAGCTTTCTTT. Amino acid sequence: CASTLDRDTEAFF. Complete variable domain (other parts from reference TRBV28 and TRBJ1-1): DVKVTQSSRYLVKRTGEKVFLECVQDMDHENMFWYRQDPGLGLRLIYFSYDVKMKEKGDIPEGYSVSREKKERFSLILESASTNQTSMYLCASTLDRDTEAFFGQGTRLTVV.

The count of this clone is one. This rearrangement joins TRBV7-2 to TRBJ2-3; D might be TRBD1 (5 bases). Germline V gene sequence: CDR1 SGHTA, CDR2 FQGNSA. The ends were cut back, 6 bases at V and 6 bases at J, with 10 bases in the middle. There are 12 residues in the CDR3. The CDR3 spells CASRVSGDTQYF. The DNA of the CDR3 is TGTGCCAGCAGGGTATCAGGGGATACGCAGTATTTT.

This chain links TRBV10-3 with TRBJ2-7; TRBD1 aligns across 9 bases. Trimming at V came to 11 bases and at J to 5 bases, leaving 7 bases not matched to a gene. Germline V gene lookup returns CDR1 ENHRY and CDR2 SYGVKD. The CDR3 covers 12 residues. CDR3 in amino acids: CASRDRVDEQYF. The CDR3 coding sequence is TGTGCCTCCCGGGACAGGGTGGACGAGCAGTACTTC.

The chain joins TRBV19 to TRBJ1-3; 7 positions agree with TRBD1. The CDR3 consists of 14 residues. Germline trimming cut 5 bases from V and 9 bases from J; bases unmatched to any gene: 10. Germline V lookup: CDR1 LNHDA, CDR2 SQIVND (reference sequence). The CDR3 DNA sequence: TGTGCCAGTAGTCCGGGGACAGTTCTATCCACCATATATTTT. Encoded protein: CASSPGTVLSTIYF.

CDR3 sequence (DNA): TGCGCCAGCAGCCGGGGGGGACAGCTTAATGAAAAACTGTTTTTT. It yields the protein CASSRGGQLNEKLFF. J is TRBJ1-4 and V is TRBV4-3; 7 nucleotides line up with TRBD1. The V gene's germline CDR1 is LGHNA and CDR2 YSLEER. CDR3 length: 15 amino acids. J lost 4 bases, V lost 4 bases, and 6 bases had no gene match.

V and J are TRBV9 and TRBJ1-3; 8 nucleotides align to TRBD1. Germline V gene data show CDR1 as SGDLS and CDR2 as YYNGEE. There are 14 residues in the CDR3. J lost 4 bases, V lost 3 bases, and 3 bases had no gene match. The CDR3: CASSGGTGGNTIYF. CDR3 bases: TGTGCCAGCAGCGGCGGGACAGGAGGAAACACCATATATTTT.

This clone was seen more than once but under ten times. The rearrangement joins TRBV20-1 to TRBJ1-1; 8 bases align to TRBD1. Germline V CDR1 and CDR2: DFQATT, SNEGSKA (reference sequence). The length of the CDR3 is 11 residues. J gave up 8 bases and V 6 bases, and 5 bases lay outside the gene matches. Here the CDR3 reads CSARRDREAFF. The CDR3 region has the DNA TGCAGTGCAAGACGGGACAGGGAAGCTTTCTTT.

V is TRBV6-1 and J is TRBJ2-5; 10 positions match TRBD1. CDR3 length: 15 residues. Per the germline V gene, CDR1 is MNHNS and CDR2 is SASEGT. V gave up 8 bases and J gave up 3 bases; unmatched junction bases: 9. The CDR3 DNA reads TGTGCCAGCGTCCTAGTGACAGGGGGCGAAGAGACCCAGTACTTC. Encoded protein: CASVLVTGGEETQYF.

The V call is TRBV23-1, the J call TRBJ1-6; maybe TRBD1 (6 bases). TRBV23-1 is recorded as an ORF, its role being uncertain. The ends were cut back, 2 bases at V and 8 bases at J, with 16 bases in the middle. The CDR3 totals 16 residues. The CDR3 protein is CASSQVRGAGDSPLHF. The CDR3 coding sequence is TGCGCCAGCAGTCAAGTGAGGGGCGCAGGGGATTCACCCCTCCACTTT.

The rearrangement joins TRBV6-5 to TRBJ2-7; D may correspond to TRBD1 or TRBD2 (6 bases each). Germline V gene data show CDR1 as MNHEY and CDR2 as SVGAGI. With 2 bases removed from V and 6 bases from J, the gap between germline ends came to 11 bases. There are 13 residues in the CDR3. The CDR3 here is CASSYGGLGEQYF. The CDR3 region has the DNA TGTGCCAGCAGTTACGGGGGGCTGGGCGAGCAGTACTTC.

This clone turned up a few times. Because it lacks the conserved phenylalanine or tryptophan at the end, this CDR3 is likely a read error. The DNA is omitted, as the CDR3 cannot be located on it reliably, and the CDR3 follows TCRdb's listing. The chain joins TRBV5-4 to TRBJ2-7; TRBD1, the table's D call, lacks a check against the DNA. Per germline, CDR1 SGHNT and CDR2 YYREEE (reference sequence). The CDR3 extends over 15 residues, inclusive of both ends. CDR3 amino acids: CASSLSGGAPTQGGL.

V usage is TRBV5-1 and J usage is TRBJ1-2; no clear D. This CDR3 spans 14 amino acids. Per germline, CDR1 SGHRS and CDR2 YFSETQ. V lost 0 bases, J lost 6 bases, and 12 bases lay in between. The chain's CDR3 is CASSLAGEFNGYTF. For the CDR3, the DNA is TGCGCCAGCAGCTTGGCCGGGGAATTTAATGGCTACACCTTC.

The chain uses TRBV18 and TRBJ1-3; maybe TRBD1 (5 bases). Germline V gene lookup returns CDR1 KGHSH and CDR2 LQKENI. This CDR3 has 17 amino acids. The V end lost 3 bases, the J end lost 0 bases, and 15 bases lay between the germline ends. In DNA form, the CDR3 reads TGTGCCAGCTCACCCACCCCCCTCGGGGGCTCTGGAAACACCATATATTTT. Protein product: CASSPTPLGGSGNTIYF. Complete variable domain (other parts from reference TRBV18 and TRBJ1-3): NAGVMQNPRHLVRRRGQEARLRCSPMKGHSHVYWYRQLPEEGLKFMVYLQKENIIDESGMPKERFSAEFPKEGPSILRIQQVVRGDSAAYFCASSPTPLGGSGNTIYFGEGSWLTVV.

The table lists this clone with a few counts. The V gene is TRBV9, the J gene TRBJ1-2, with 7 bases lining up with TRBD1. With 5 bases clipped from V and 3 bases from J, the junction kept 10 bases outside the gene matches. The CDR3 extends over 15 amino acids. Germline CDR1 and CDR2: SGDLS and YYNGEE. The CDR3 bases are TGTGCCAGCAGTAAAACGGGACAGTTTGACTATGGCTACACCTTC. Translated: CASSKTGQFDYGYTF.

V gene TRBV5-1 combines with J gene TRBJ2-3; D is unresolved. This CDR3 comprises 12 residues. Germline CDR1 reads SGHRS; CDR2 reads YFSETQ. V lost 0 bases and J 10 bases, leaving 9 bases between the germline ends. The CDR3: CASSLGGWAQYF. The CDR3 DNA reads as TGCGCCAGCAGCTTGGGAGGATGGGCGCAGTATTTT.

This clone was seen only once. The chain is built from TRBV6-5 and TRBJ2-7; tentative D call: TRBD1 (6 bases). CDR1 MNHEY and CDR2 SVGAGI come from the germline V gene. This CDR3 has 15 residues. Trimming pared 2 bases from V and 4 bases from J, leaving 15 bases between. In nucleotides, the CDR3 is TGTGCCAGCAGTTACCGGCGGACAGAGGATTACGAGCAGTACTTC. Its protein is CASSYRRTEDYEQYF.

This rearrangement joins TRBV7-8 to TRBJ1-5, with D possibly being TRBD1 (5 bases). Germline V gene data show CDR1 as SGHVS and CDR2 as FQNEAQ. With 5 bases removed from V and 0 bases from J, the gap between germline ends came to 14 bases. This CDR3 spans 16 amino acids. CDR3 sequence reads: CASSPRQRYSNQPQHF. The CDR3, as DNA: TGTGCCAGCAGCCCGCGACAGAGATATAGCAATCAGCCCCAGCATTTT.

The chain carries TRBV6-5 and TRBJ2-5; D perhaps matches TRBD1 (6 bases). The V and J ends lost 8 bases and 9 bases respectively, with 13 bases between them. Germline CDR1 and CDR2: MNHEY and SVGAGI. The CDR3 has 11 residues. CDR3 in DNA: TGTGCCAGCGGACGGACAGTGCCCCAGTACTTC. Residues: CASGRTVPQYF.

This chain links TRBV5-1 with TRBJ2-5; D possibly corresponds to TRBD1 (6 bases). With 0 bases removed from V and 2 bases from J, the gap between germline ends came to 11 bases. CDR1 is SGHRS and CDR2 is YFSETQ in the germline V gene. This CDR3 is 15 amino acids long. CDR3 DNA sequence: TGCGCCAGCAGCTTGGCCAGTAGGGGGCAAGAGACCCAGTACTTC. This sequence encodes CASSLASRGQETQYF.

This chain joins TRBV27 and TRBJ1-1; D is ambiguous. Germline V gene data show CDR1 as MNHEY and CDR2 as SMNVEV (reference sequence). The V gene lost 4 bases and the J gene lost 0 bases, with 6 bases spanning the gap. The CDR3 covers 13 residues. CDR3 loop: CASSSLMNTEAFF. The CDR3, as DNA: TGTGCCAGCAGTTCCTTGATGAACACTGAAGCTTTCTTT.